This TCR beta chain was identified during a study of metastatic and nonmetastatic thyroid tumors. Study details: The comparison covered peripheral blood and tumor or nodule tissue in malignant and benign thyroid patients.

Overall study results and limits: It was reported that TCR beta diversity was significantly higher in malignant thyroid tumors than benign nodules, in blood and tumor.

On this clone: No antigen is known for it. The conserved phenylalanine or tryptophan normally closing the CDR3 is absent here, so this likely arose from a read error.

Before thyroid surgery, none of the patients had received any treatment. In the authors' methods: Clinicopathological groups supplied CDR3 differences that were used to build a distant-metastasis classifier for papillary thyroid cancer. TCRdb reanalyzed the PCR reads via MiXCR. The V and J calls were not made by the authors but by TCRdb's processing. Of about 7,100 clones listed, approximately 34% are singletons. Material for sequencing was adjacent normal tissue. This receptor was taken from a female donor with papillary thyroid cancer or a benign thyroid nodule (not recorded which). Some clones in this sample may be carry-over from other donors' samples.

In nucleotides, the CDR3 is TGTGCCAGCTCCCTAGGACAAGTTGGTTTCGAGCAGTACATC. It encodes CASSLGQVGFEQYI. J is TRBJ2-7 and V is TRBV6-2 or TRBV6-3, with D maybe TRBD1 (5 bases). The germline V and J ends were trimmed by 8 bases and 6 bases, with 20 bases remaining between them. CDR1 and CDR2 (germline): MNHEY, SVGEGT. This CDR3 comprises 14 residues.